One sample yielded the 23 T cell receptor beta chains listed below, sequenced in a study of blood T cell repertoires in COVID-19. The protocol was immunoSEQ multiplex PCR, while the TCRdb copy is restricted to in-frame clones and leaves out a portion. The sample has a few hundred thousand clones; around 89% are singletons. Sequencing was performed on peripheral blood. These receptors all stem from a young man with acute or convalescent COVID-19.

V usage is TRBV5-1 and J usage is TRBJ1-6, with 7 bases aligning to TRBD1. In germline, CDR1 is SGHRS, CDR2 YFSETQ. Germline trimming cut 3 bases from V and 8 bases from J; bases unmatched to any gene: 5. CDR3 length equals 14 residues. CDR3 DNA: TGCGCCAGCAGCTACCGGGACAGAGATTCACCCCTCCACTTT. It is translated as CASSYRDRDSPLHF.

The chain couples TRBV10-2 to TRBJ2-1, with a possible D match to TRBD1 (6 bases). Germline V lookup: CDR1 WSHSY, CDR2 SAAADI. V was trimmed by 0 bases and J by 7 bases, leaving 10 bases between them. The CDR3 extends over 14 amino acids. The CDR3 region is CASSESGGMNEQFF. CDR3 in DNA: TGCGCCAGCAGTGAGTCAGGGGGAATGAATGAGCAGTTCTTC.

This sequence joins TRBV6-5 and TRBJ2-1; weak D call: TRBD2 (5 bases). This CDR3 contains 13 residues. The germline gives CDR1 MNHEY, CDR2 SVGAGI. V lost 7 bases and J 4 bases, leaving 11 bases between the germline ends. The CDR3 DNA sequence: TGTGCCAGCACCCTAGCAGTATACAATGAGCAGTTCTTC. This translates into CASTLAVYNEQFF.

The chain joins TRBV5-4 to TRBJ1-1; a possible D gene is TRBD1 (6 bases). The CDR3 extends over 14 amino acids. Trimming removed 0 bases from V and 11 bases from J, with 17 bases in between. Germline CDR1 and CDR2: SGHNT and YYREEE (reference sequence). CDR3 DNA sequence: TGTGCCAGCAGCTTGGGTGGGGGCTTGGTGAGGGCTTTCTTT. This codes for CASSLGGGLVRAFF.

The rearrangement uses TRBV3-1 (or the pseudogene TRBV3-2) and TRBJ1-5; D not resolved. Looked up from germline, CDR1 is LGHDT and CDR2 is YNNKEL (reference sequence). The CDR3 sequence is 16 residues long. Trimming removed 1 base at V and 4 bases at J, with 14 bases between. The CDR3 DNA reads TGTGCCAGCAGCCAAGGTGGTAGTAGGACTAATCAGCCCCAGCATTTT. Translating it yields CASSQGGSRTNQPQHF.

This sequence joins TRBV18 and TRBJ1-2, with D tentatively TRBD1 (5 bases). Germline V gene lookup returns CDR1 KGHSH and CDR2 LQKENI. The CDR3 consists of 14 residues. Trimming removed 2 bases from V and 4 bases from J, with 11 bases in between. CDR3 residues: CASSPGGGAYGYTF. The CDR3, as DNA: TGTGCCAGCTCACCAGGGGGAGGCGCCTATGGCTACACCTTC.

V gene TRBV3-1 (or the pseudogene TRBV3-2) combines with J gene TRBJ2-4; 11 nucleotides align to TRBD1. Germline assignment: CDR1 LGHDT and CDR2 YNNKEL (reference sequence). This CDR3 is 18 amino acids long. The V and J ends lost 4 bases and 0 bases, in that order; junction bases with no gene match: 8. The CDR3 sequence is CASSPSGTGGIAKNIQYF. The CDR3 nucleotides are TGTGCCAGCAGCCCCTCCGGGACAGGGGGGATAGCCAAAAACATTCAGTACTTC.

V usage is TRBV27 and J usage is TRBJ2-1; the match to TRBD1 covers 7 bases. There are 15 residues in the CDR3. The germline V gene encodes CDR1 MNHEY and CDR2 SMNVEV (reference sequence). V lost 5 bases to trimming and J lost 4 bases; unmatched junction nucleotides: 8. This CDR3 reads CASSLTGAGYNEQFF. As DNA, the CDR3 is TGTGCCAGCAGTCTCACAGGGGCGGGTTACAATGAGCAGTTCTTC.

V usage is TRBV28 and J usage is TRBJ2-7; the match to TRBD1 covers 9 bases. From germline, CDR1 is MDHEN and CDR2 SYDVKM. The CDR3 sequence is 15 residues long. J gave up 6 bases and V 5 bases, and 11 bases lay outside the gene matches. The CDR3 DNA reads TGTGCCAGCAGTATTGGGGGACAGGGCTTTGGCGAGCAGTACTTC. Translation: CASSIGGQGFGEQYF.

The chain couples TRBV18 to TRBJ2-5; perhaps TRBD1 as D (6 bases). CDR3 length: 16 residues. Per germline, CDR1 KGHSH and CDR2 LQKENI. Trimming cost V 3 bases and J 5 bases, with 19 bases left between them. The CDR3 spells CASSPNQGSYVETQYF. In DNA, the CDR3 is TGTGCCAGCTCACCTAACCAGGGGTCTTACGTGGAGACCCAGTACTTC. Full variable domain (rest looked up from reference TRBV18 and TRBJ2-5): NAGVMQNPRHLVRRRGQEARLRCSPMKGHSHVYWYRQLPEEGLKFMVYLQKENIIDESGMPKERFSAEFPKEGPSILRIQQVVRGDSAAYFCASSPNQGSYVETQYFGPGTRLLVL.

The CDR3 DNA reads TGTGCCAGCAGCTTGGTTACAGAGAACACCGGGGAGCTGTTTTTT. It specifies CASSLVTENTGELFF. The chain couples TRBV5-4 to TRBJ2-2, with D hard to call. V was pared by 0 bases and J by 1 base, with 7 bases between. CDR1 SGHNT and CDR2 YYREEE come from the germline V gene (reference sequence). This CDR3 has 15 amino acids.

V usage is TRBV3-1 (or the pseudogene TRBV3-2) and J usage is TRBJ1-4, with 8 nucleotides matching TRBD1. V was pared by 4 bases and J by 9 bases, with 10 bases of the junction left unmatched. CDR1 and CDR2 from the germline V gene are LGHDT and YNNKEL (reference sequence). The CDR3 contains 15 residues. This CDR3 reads CASSPRGQVFQKLFF. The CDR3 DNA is TGTGCCAGCAGCCCGCGGGGACAGGTGTTTCAAAAACTGTTTTTT.

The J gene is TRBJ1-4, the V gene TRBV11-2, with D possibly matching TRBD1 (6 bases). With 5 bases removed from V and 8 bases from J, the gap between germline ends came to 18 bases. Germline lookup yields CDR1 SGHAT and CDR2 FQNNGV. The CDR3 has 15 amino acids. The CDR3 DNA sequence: TGTGCCAGCAGCCGGCTGAAAGGGGGGGAGGAAAAACTGTTTTTT. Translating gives CASSRLKGGEEKLFF.

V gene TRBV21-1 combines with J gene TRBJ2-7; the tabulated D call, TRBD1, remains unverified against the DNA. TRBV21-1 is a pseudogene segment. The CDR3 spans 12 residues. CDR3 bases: TGTGCCAGCAGCCTTCAGGGCTACGAGCAGTACTTC. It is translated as CASSLQGYEQYF.

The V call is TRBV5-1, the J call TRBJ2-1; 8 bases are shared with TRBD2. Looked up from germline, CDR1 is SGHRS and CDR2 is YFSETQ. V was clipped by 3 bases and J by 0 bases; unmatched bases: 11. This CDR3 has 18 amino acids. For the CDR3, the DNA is TGCGCCAGCAGCTCGGAGGGCGGGGGGCACGGCTCCTACAATGAGCAGTTCTTC. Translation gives CASSSEGGGHGSYNEQFF.

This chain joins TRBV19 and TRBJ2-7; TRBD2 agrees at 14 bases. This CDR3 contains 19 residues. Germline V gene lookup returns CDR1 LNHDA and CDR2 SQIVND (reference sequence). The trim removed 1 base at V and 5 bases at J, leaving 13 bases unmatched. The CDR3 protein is CASSIGGTTEGLAGDEQYF. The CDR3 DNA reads TGTGCCAGTAGTATAGGGGGAACAACGGAGGGACTAGCGGGAGACGAGCAGTACTTC.

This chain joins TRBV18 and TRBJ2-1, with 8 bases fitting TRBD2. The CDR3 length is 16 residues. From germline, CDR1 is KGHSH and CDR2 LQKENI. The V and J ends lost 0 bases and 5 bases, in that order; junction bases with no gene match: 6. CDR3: CASSPPGLVRHNEQFF. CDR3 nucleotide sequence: TGTGCCAGCTCACCACCGGGACTAGTCCGTCACAATGAGCAGTTCTTC.

CDR3 sequence (DNA): TGTGCCAGTAGTTTCACAACCACAGATACGCAGTATTTT. This encodes CASSFTTTDTQYF. The chain couples TRBV19 to TRBJ2-3; no clear D gene. CDR3 length: 13 residues. Trimming stripped 5 bases from V and 2 bases from J, with 8 bases between. Germline V gene lookup returns CDR1 LNHDA and CDR2 SQIVND (reference sequence).

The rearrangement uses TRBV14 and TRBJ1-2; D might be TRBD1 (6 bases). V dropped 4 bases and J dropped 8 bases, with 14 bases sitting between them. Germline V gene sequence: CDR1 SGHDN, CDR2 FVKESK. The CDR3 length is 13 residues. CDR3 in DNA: TGTGCCAGCAGCCGACCGAACAGGGACGGCTACACCTTC. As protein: CASSRPNRDGYTF.

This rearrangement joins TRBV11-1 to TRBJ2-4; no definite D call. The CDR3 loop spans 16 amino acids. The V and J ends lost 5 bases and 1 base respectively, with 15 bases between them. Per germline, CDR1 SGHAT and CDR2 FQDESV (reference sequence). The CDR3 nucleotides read TGTGCCAGCAGCCTAGGGTTTAGAGAGGCCAAAAACATTCAGTACTTC. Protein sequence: CASSLGFREAKNIQYF.

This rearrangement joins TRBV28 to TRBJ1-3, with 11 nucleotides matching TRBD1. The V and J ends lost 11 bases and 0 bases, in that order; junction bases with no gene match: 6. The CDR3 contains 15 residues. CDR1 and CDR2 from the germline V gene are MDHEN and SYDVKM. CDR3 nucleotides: TGTGCCGGGGGGACAGGGGGAGTCTCTGGAAACACCATATATTTT. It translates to CAGGTGGVSGNTIYF.

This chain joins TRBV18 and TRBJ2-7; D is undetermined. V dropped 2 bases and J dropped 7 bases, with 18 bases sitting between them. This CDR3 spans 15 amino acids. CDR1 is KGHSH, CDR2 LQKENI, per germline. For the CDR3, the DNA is TGTGCCAGCTCACCATCAACGCACCCGACTGGAGAGCAGTACTTC. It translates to CASSPSTHPTGEQYF.

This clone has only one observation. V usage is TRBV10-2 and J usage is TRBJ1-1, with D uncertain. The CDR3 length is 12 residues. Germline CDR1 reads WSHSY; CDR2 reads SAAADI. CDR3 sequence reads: CASSRGPTEAFF. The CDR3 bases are TGCGCTTCAAGTCGGGGTCCCACTGAAGCTTTCTTT.